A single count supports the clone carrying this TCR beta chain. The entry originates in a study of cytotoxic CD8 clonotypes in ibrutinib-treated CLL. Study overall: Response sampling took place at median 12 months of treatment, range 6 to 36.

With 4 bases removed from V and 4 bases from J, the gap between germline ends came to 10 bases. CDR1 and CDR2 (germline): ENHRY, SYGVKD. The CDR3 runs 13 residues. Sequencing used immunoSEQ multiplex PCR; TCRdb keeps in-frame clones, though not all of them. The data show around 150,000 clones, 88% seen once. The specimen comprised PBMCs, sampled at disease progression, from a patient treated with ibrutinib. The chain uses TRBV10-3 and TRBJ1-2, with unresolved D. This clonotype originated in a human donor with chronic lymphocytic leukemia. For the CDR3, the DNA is TGTGCCATCAGTGTTTCTCCCGGCTATGGCTACACCTTC. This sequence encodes CAISVSPGYGYTF.